This entry lists 7 T cell receptor beta chains sequenced from one sample in a study of blood T cell repertoires in COVID-19. This table comes from immunoSEQ multiplex PCR, and its TCRdb copy is limited to in-frame clones, with some not included. The sample includes around 93,000 clones, about 90% of them seen just once. Sample: peripheral blood. All receptors derive from a man of 80 years or more with acute or convalescent COVID-19.

This clone was seen a single time. The J gene is TRBJ2-1, the V gene TRBV28, with 13 bases matching TRBD2. Unmatched junction bases numbered 4, after V lost 2 bases and J lost 6 bases. Germline V gene sequence: CDR1 MDHEN, CDR2 SYDVKM. This CDR3 contains 16 residues. The CDR3 DNA reads as TGTGCCAGCAGTTTAACGACTAGCGGGAGGTTCAATGAGCAGTTCTTC. Translated, it gives CASSLTTSGRFNEQFF.

This chain joins TRBV13 and TRBJ1-1; D remains unclear. Germline assignment: CDR1 PRHDT and CDR2 FYEKMQ (reference sequence). V was cut by 5 bases and J by 4 bases, with 14 bases left in between. This CDR3 contains 14 residues. The CDR3 DNA follows: TGTGCCAGCAGCCCCCGGGCAGGAGGCACTGAAGCTTTCTTT. Its protein product is CASSPRAGGTEAFF.

The rearrangement links TRBV18 to TRBJ1-1; 7 positions agree with TRBD1. This CDR3 spans 16 amino acids. Per germline, CDR1 KGHSH and CDR2 LQKENI. Unmatched junction bases numbered 7, after V lost 0 bases and J lost 3 bases. CDR3 nucleotide sequence: TGTGCCAGCTCACCACCTCAAGAAGGGGGCTACACTGAAGCTTTCTTT. Its protein product is CASSPPQEGGYTEAFF.

Only one count was recorded for this clone. The V call is TRBV10-3, the J call TRBJ1-2; possible D gene TRBD1, 6 bases. Per the germline V gene, CDR1 is ENHRY and CDR2 is SYGVKD. V was trimmed by 5 bases and J by 4 bases, leaving 11 bases between them. CDR3 length equals 13 residues. DNA for the CDR3: TGTGCCATCAGTTTACAGGGATCCTATGGCTACACCTTC. Translating it yields CAISLQGSYGYTF.

The chain employs TRBV7-8 and TRBJ1-1, with D tentatively TRBD1 (6 bases). Trimming took off 5 bases at V and 3 bases at J, with 13 bases between the two ends. CDR1 is SGHVS, CDR2 FQNEAQ, per germline. The CDR3 runs to 14 residues. CDR3 coding DNA: TGTGCCAGCAGCCTTCAGGGGAGTTACACTGAAGCTTTCTTT. It specifies CASSLQGSYTEAFF.

This chain links TRBV5-1 with TRBJ2-1, with 9 bases that match TRBD1. V lost 4 bases to trimming and J lost 0 bases; unmatched junction nucleotides: 5. Looked up from germline, CDR1 is SGHRS and CDR2 is YFSETQ. This CDR3 contains 16 residues. This chain's CDR3 is CASSGGQGSSYNEQFF. CDR3 sequence (DNA): TGCGCCAGCAGCGGAGGACAGGGGAGCTCCTACAATGAGCAGTTCTTC.

This clone is a singleton in its sample. This chain uses TRBV5-1 with TRBJ2-3, with TRBD1 identical over 10 bases. The germline V gene has CDR1 SGHRS and CDR2 YFSETQ. The CDR3 runs 18 residues. V shed 2 bases, J shed 1 base, and the junction held 10 bases outside the gene matches. The CDR3 DNA is TGCGCCAGCAGCTTACCTTTCCCCGGGACAGGGGGCACAGATACGCAGTATTTT. Amino acids: CASSLPFPGTGGTDTQYF.